This T cell receptor (beta chain) stems from a study of shared clonotypes between healthy human individuals. CDR3 length: 13 amino acids. The germline V gene encodes CDR1 SGHAT and CDR2 FQNNGV. V was shortened by 5 bases and J by 3 bases, with 11 bases between the two germline ends. This clone was recorded once. Around 90 million PBMCs served as the genomic DNA source for unsorted samples. The authors distributed each subset's genomic DNA evenly over several immunoSEQ plates. The data were produced by immunoSEQ multiplex PCR, yet TCRdb's version contains in-frame clones alone and is incomplete. The sample comprises roughly 480,000 clones, 70% to 80% of which are singletons, and approximately 12% rests with the top ten.

J is TRBJ2-7 and V is TRBV11-2; perhaps TRBD2 as D (6 bases). The sequencing input was PBMCs. This receptor was identified in a woman in her forties in good health. Some clones in this sample may be carry-over from other donors' samples. The CDR3, as DNA: TGTGCCAGCAGCCTCATCGGGGGCTACGAGCAGTACTTC. Amino acids: CASSLIGGYEQYF.